This TCR beta chain was obtained from a study of cytomegalovirus exposure and HLA in healthy donors. The CDR3 length is 14 residues. V was trimmed by 7 bases and J by 8 bases, leaving 21 bases between them. Germline V gene lookup returns CDR1 SEHNR and CDR2 FQNEAQ (reference sequence). Researchers ran the PCR with 60 Vbeta and 13 Jbeta primers. Clones were read by immunoSEQ multiplex PCR, and TCRdb kept only the in-frame ones, dropping some. The sample table includes 75,000 to 95,000 clones. While unrecorded immune exposures were likely, the donors were nominally healthy when sampled. Material: PBMCs. This chain links TRBV7-9 with TRBJ2-7, with D perhaps TRBD2 (7 bases). The receptor was isolated from a girl between 10 and 17 years old in good health and CMV-seropositive. The CDR3 protein is CASTNKGGAGKQYF. For the CDR3, the DNA is TGTGCCAGCACCAATAAAGGGGGGGCGGGGAAGCAGTACTTC.